This T cell receptor beta chain was sequenced during a study of control samples from healthy donors and cancer patients. TCRdb's copy holds only in-frame clones and misses some; the assay was immunoSEQ multiplex PCR. This sample yields roughly 120,000 clones, of which about 88% are seen a single time; about 3.2% belongs to the top ten. There are 18 residues in the CDR3. Germline loops: CDR1 SGDLS, CDR2 YYNGEE. The V segment lost 0 bases and the J segment 0 bases; nucleotides outside the gene matches: 4. The clonotype comes from a man over 45 in good health. Sequenced sample: blood. The J gene is TRBJ2-3, the V gene TRBV9; 13 nucleotides match TRBD2. The CDR3 protein is CASSVGLAGGASTDTQYF. As DNA, the CDR3 is TGTGCCAGCAGCGTAGGACTAGCGGGGGGTGCTAGCACAGATACGCAGTATTTT.